These 11 T cell receptor beta chains came from one sample sequenced in a study of Graves' ophthalmopathy and Graves' hyperthyroidism. From RNA, the CDR3 regions of TCR beta chains were amplified and sequenced. The authors performed first-round RT-PCR with HTBI primers and then a second-round multiplex PCR. MiXCR, applied by TCRdb to the multiplex PCR reads, yields one record per CDR3 protein. Here the sample spans roughly 400,000 distinct CDR3 sequences, 15% being singletons. The sample comprised peripheral blood. Receptor source: a woman younger than 30 with stable Graves' hyperthyroidism.

This clonotype was picked up a small number of times. The rearrangement joins TRBV14 to TRBJ1-6; no reliable D call. Trimming stripped 0 bases from V and 1 base from J, with 4 bases between. Germline loops: CDR1 SGHDN, CDR2 FVKESK. The CDR3 is 15 amino acids. This CDR3 is CASSQDGSYNSPLHF. The CDR3 nucleotides are TGTGCCAGCAGCCAAGACGGGTCCTATAATTCACCCCTCCACTTT. Full variable domain (rest looked up from reference TRBV14 and TRBJ1-6): EAGVTQFPSHSVIEKGQTVTLRCDPISGHDNLYWYRRVMGKEIKFLLHFVKESKQDESGMPNNRFLAERTGGTYSTLKVQPAELEDSGVYFCASSQDGSYNSPLHFGNGTRLTVT.

This clonotype was picked up many times. The chain joins TRBV19 to TRBJ2-5; tentatively, D is TRBD1 (6 bases). V lost 1 base, J lost 4 bases, and 10 bases lay in between. Per the germline V gene, CDR1 is LNHDA and CDR2 is SQIVND (reference sequence). The CDR3 runs 14 residues. CDR3 bases: TGTGCCAGTAGTATAGGTGGCAGGGGAGAGACCCAGTACTTC. Protein product: CASSIGGRGETQYF. Complete variable domain (other parts from reference TRBV19 and TRBJ2-5): DGGITQSPKYLFRKEGQNVTLSCEQNLNHDAMYWYRQDPGQGLRLIYYSQIVNDFQKGDIAEGYSVSREKKESFPLTVTSAQKNPTAFYLCASSIGGRGETQYFGPGTRLLVL.

This clonotype was seen repeatedly, ten times or more. The DNA of the CDR3 is TGTGCCAGCAGCGTTGGGGCTGCTAACTATGGCTACACCTTC. It codes for CASSVGAANYGYTF. The chain joins TRBV9 to TRBJ1-2, with D maybe TRBD1 (5 bases). Per the germline V gene, CDR1 is SGDLS and CDR2 is YYNGEE. The germline V and J ends were trimmed by 2 bases and 0 bases, with 8 bases remaining between them. This CDR3 region has 14 residues.

This clonotype was seen ten or more times. This chain links TRBV12-3 or TRBV12-4 with TRBJ2-7, with 8 bases matching TRBD1. With 3 bases clipped from V and 1 base from J, the junction kept 2 bases outside the gene matches. The CDR3 consists of 14 residues. CDR3 bases: TGTGCCAGCAGTTTCGGGGACAGGTCCTACGAGCAGTACTTC. It encodes CASSFGDRSYEQYF.

Worth noting for this clonotype: Since no conserved phenylalanine or tryptophan closes the CDR3, a read error is the likely cause. The J gene is TRBJ2-2, the V gene TRBV29-1; D unresolved. Germline-derived CDR1 and CDR2 are SQVTM and ANQGSEA. The V end was cut by 5 bases, the J end by 8 bases, with 6 bases between. The CDR3 contains 10 residues. CDR3 sequence (DNA): TGCAGCGTTATTTCGGGGGAGCTGTTTTTG. This gives the protein CSVISGELFL.

This clonotype came up many times. The gene calls are TRBV4-3 and TRBJ2-7, with D possibly matching TRBD2 (5 bases). Trimming removed 0 bases at V and 5 bases at J, with 8 bases between. The CDR3 length is 13 residues. Germline CDR1 and CDR2: LGHNA and YSLEER. The CDR3 sequence: CASSQDAGHEQYF. The CDR3 nucleotides are TGCGCCAGCAGCCAAGATGCGGGCCACGAGCAGTACTTC.

The rearrangement links TRBV4-1 to TRBJ1-5; the D is unclear. The V gene lost 4 bases and the J gene lost 4 bases, with 14 bases spanning the gap. In germline, CDR1 is MGHRA, CDR2 YSYEKL. CDR3 size: 15 residues. The CDR3 protein is CASSRVEGGNQPQHF. The CDR3 coding sequence is TGCGCCAGCAGCCGTGTGGAGGGTGGGAATCAGCCCCAGCATTTT.

Only a few counts were recorded for this clonotype. The V gene is TRBV12-5, the J gene TRBJ1-1, with D unclear. The CDR3 is 14 amino acids. The V end lost 7 bases, the J end lost 3 bases, and 15 bases lay between the germline ends. Per the germline V gene, CDR1 is LGHNT and CDR2 is FRNRAP. CDR3 DNA sequence: TGTGCTAGTGCTCCCGGGTTAAATCACACTGAAGCTTTCTTT. This sequence encodes CASAPGLNHTEAFF.

This chain joins TRBV6-1 and TRBJ2-4, with D hard to call. Trimming cost V 5 bases and J 3 bases, with 20 bases left between them. Germline values: CDR1 MNHNS, CDR2 SASEGT. This CDR3 spans 17 amino acids. CDR3 nucleotide sequence: TGTGCCAGCAGTCCTAACGGGCCCCAGCTAGGCAAAAACATTCAGTACTTC. Translated, it gives CASSPNGPQLGKNIQYF.

The chain is built from TRBV6-4 and TRBJ1-1, with 7 bases matching TRBD1. This CDR3 spans 13 amino acids. CDR1 MRHNA and CDR2 SNTAGT come from the germline V gene. The V gene end was trimmed by 5 bases and the J gene end by 6 bases; junction bases not matched to a gene: 6. DNA of the CDR3: TGTGCCAGCAGTCGGACAGGCGAGGCTGAAGCTTTCTTT. Translating gives CASSRTGEAEAFF.

A few counts support this clonotype. The chain couples TRBV28 to TRBJ2-2, with 12 positions matching TRBD1. The CDR3 spans 17 residues. From germline, CDR1 is MDHEN and CDR2 SYDVKM. V lost 6 bases to trimming and J lost 7 bases; unmatched junction nucleotides: 12. The CDR3 bases are TGTGCCAGCAGAACAATTCCGGGACAGGGGGCTGGCGGGGAGCTGTTTTTT. Protein product: CASRTIPGQGAGGELFF.